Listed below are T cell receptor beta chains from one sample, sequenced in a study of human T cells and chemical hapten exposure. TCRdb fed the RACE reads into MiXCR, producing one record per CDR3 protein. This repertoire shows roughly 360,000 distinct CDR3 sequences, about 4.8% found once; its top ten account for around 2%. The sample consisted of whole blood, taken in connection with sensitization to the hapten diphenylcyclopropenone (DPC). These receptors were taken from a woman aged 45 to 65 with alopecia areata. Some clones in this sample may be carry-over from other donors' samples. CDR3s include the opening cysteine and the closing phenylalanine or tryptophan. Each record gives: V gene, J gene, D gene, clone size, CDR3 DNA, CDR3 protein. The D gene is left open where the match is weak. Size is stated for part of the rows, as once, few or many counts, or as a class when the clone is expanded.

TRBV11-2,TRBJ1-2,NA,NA,TGTGCCAGCAGCTTAGGGTTGATAGGGACAAGCACTAACTATGGCTACACCTTC,CASSLGLIGTSTNYGYTF
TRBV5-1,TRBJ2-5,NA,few,TGCGCCAGCAGCCACACAGGGTATGAGACCCAGTACTTC,CASSHTGYETQYF
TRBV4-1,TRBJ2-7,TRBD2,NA,TGCGCCAGCAGCCAAGCTGACACAACGGGAGGGGTGTCCTACGAGCAGTACTTC,CASSQADTTGGVSYEQYF
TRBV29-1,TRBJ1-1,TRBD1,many,TGCAGCGTATACAGGGGTCTGAACACTGAAGCTTTCTTT,CSVYRGLNTEAFF
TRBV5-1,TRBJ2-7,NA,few,TGCGCCAGCAGCCTAGGGGGAACTAGAAACGAGCAGTACTTC,CASSLGGTRNEQYF
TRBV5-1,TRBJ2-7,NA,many,TGCGCCAGCAGCTTGGAAGTGGAGAGCGAGCAGTACTTC,CASSLEVESEQYF
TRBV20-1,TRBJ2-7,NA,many,TGCAGTGCTAGAGATCTGTACGAGCAGTACTTC,CSARDLYEQYF
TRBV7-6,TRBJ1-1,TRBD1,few,TGTGCCAGCACCCTATTGACAGGGGACACTGAAGCTTTCTTT,CASTLLTGDTEAFF
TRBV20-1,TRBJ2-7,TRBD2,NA,TGCAGTGCATGGTCTAGCGGGGGGGCCGGGTACGAGCAGTACTTC,CSAWSSGGAGYEQYF
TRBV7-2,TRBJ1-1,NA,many,TGTGCCAGCAGCCAATCAGGGTGGGTGGCTGAAGCTTTCTTT,CASSQSGWVAEAFF
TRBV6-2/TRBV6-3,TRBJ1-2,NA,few,TGTGCCAGCGGCGGGAATACTAACTATGGCTACACCTTC,CASGGNTNYGYTF
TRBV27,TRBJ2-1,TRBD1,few,TGTGCCAGCAGTTTGGCGGACAGGGGTTGGGATGAGCAGTTCTTC,CASSLADRGWDEQFF
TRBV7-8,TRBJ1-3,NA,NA,TGTGCCAGCAGCTTAGTTTCGCTGGGAAACACCATATATTTT,CASSLVSLGNTIYF
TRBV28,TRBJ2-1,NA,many,TGTGCCAGCAGTTTGGATCCAGGGGTTGGCTCCTACAATGAGCAGTTCTTC,CASSLDPGVGSYNEQFF
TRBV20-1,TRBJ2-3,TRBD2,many,TGCAGTGCTAGAGATCCCGCTCTAGCGGGACGCACAGATACGCAGTATTTT,CSARDPALAGRTDTQYF
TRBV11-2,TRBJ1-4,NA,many,TGTGCCAGCAGCTTACAAAGGGGCCGTAATGAAAAACTGTTTTTT,CASSLQRGRNEKLFF
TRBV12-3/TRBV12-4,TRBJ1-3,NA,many,TGTGCCAGCAGTGGTACCGGGGGGTCTGGAAACACCATATATTTT,CASSGTGGSGNTIYF
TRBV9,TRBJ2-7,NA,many,TGTGCCAGCAGCGTAGCCCAGACAGGACCCTACGAGCAGTACTTC,CASSVAQTGPYEQYF
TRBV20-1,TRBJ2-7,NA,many,TGCAGTGCTATCCCGTATAGCTCCTACGAGCAGTACTTC,CSAIPYSSYEQYF
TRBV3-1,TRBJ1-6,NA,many,TGTGCCAGCAGCCACTTGGGTTCACCCCTCCACTTT,CASSHLGSPLHF
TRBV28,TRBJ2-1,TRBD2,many,TGTGCCAGCAGTCCCTTAGCGGGAGAGGCGAATGAGCAGTTCTTC,CASSPLAGEANEQFF
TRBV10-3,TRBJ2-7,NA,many,TGTGCCTCCGGAGGAGAGACCGAGCAGTACTTC,CASGGETEQYF
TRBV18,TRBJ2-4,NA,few,TGTGCCAGCTCACCACCTACGGGCAGAAACATTCAGTACTTC,CASSPPTGRNIQYF
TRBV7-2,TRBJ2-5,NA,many,TGTGCCAGCAGCTGGGGGCAACTAGAAGGCAGAGAGACCCAGTACTTC,CASSWGQLEGRETQYF
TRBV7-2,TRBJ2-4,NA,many,TGTGCCAGCAGTTACGGGATGGGCGCTGCCAACATTCAGTACTTC,CASSYGMGAANIQYF
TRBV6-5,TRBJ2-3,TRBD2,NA,TGTGCCAGCAGGGGACTAGCTGATAATACGCAGTATTTT,CASRGLADNTQYF
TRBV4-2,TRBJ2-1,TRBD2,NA,TGTGCCAGCAGCCAACAAAGCGGGGGGACTTACAATGAGCAGTTCTTC,CASSQQSGGTYNEQFF
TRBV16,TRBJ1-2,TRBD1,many,TGTGCCAGCAGCGGGACAGGGAATCTTGGCTACACCTTC,CASSGTGNLGYTF
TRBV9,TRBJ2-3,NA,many,TGTGCCAGCAGCGCGCCCCTATTAGATACGCAGTATTTT,CASSAPLLDTQYF
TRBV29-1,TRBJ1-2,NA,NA,TGCAGCGTTGCACAGGAACCTTCTTTTTTC,CSVAQEPSFF
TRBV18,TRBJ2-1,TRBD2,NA,TGTGCCAGCTCACCCGTACTAGCGGCTGAGCAGTTCTTC,CASSPVLAAEQFF
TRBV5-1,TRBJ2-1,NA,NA,TGCGCCAGCAGCTCACTAGGGGATGAGCAGTTCTTC,CASSSLGDEQFF
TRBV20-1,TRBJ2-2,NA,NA,TGCAGTGCTAGTTGGCTAGCGAGAACCGGGGAGCTGTTTTTT,CSASWLARTGELFF
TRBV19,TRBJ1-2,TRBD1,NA,TGTGCCAGTAGAACTGGGACAGGCGGTCCTAACTATGGCTACACCTTC,CASRTGTGGPNYGYTF
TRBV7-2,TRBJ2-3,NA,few,TGTGCCAGCAGCTTTGGACAGTCCAAAGATACGCAGTATTTT,CASSFGQSKDTQYF
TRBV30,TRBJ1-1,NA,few,TGTGCCTTCTCGGCCAAAGGAAACACTGAAGCTTTCTTT,CAFSAKGNTEAFF
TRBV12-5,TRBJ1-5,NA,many,TGTGCTAGTGCCTTGGGGGGGGAGAGCGAGCCCCAGCATTTT,CASALGGESEPQHF
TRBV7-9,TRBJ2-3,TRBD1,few,TGTGCCAGCAGCTTCGCCGGGACAGGGGGTTTCGGGAGGGCCGCAGATACGCAGTATTTT,CASSFAGTGGFGRAADTQYF
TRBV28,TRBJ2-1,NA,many,TGTGCCAGCAGTTCGGGATGGGGTAGGGGGTTCTTC,CASSSGWGRGFF
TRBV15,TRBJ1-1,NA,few,TGTGCCACCAGCAGAGATCATGTTCGGAACACTGAAGCTTTCTTT,CATSRDHVRNTEAFF
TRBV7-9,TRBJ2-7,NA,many,TGTGCCAGCAGCTCTACTGGACTGGTCGAGCAGTACTTC,CASSSTGLVEQYF
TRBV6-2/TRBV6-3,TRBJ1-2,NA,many,TGTGCCAGCAGGCCGCCAGACTACACCTTC,CASRPPDYTF
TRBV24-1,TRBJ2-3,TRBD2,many,TGTGCCACCAGTGATCCGTGGACTAGCGGAGGCACAGATACGCAGTATTTT,CATSDPWTSGGTDTQYF
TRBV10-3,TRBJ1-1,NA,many,TGTGCCATCAGTGAGCCTAAGGGGCTTGCCACTGAAGCTTTCTTT,CAISEPKGLATEAFF
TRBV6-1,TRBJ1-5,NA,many,TGTGCCAGCAGTGAAAGTTACAATCAGCCCCAGCATTTT,CASSESYNQPQHF
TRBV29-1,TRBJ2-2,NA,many,TGCAGCGTTGCAGGGGCGAACACCGGGGAGCTGTTTTTT,CSVAGANTGELFF
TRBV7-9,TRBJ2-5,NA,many,TGTGCCAGCAGCTCCTCACGCAGGGACCAAGAGACCCAGTACTTC,CASSSSRRDQETQYF
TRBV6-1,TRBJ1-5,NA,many,TGTGCCAGCAGTGACATTAGACGGGCTAGCAATCAGCCCCAGCATTTT,CASSDIRRASNQPQHF
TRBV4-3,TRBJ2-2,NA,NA,TGCGCCAGCAGCCAAGACGGGTCAATCGGGGAGCTGTTTTTT,CASSQDGSIGELFF